The source of this TCR beta chain is a study of CD8 T cells in ankylosing spondylitis. Germline V gives CDR1 SQVTM, CDR2 ANQGSEA. Trimming shortened V by 3 bases and J by 4 bases, and 9 bases separated the two germline ends. The CDR3 spans 13 residues. This clonotype was counted at least ten times. In TCRdb, the 5' RACE reads were re-called with MiXCR into one record per CDR3 protein. This table has 200,000 to 250,000 distinct CDR3 sequences, roughly a tenth appearing once. The chain couples TRBV29-1 to TRBJ2-2; tentatively, D is TRBD1 (6 bases). Material: blood, either unsorted or a sorted T cell fraction (not recorded which). The TCR was taken from a male donor with ankylosing spondylitis or in good health (not recorded which). CDR3 protein: CSVDTGTTGELFF. CDR3 bases: TGCAGCGTTGATACAGGGACCACCGGGGAGCTGTTTTTT.